The TCR beta chain described here comes from a study of Graves' ophthalmopathy and Graves' hyperthyroidism. For donors with ophthalmopathy, the disease showed moderate-to-severe activity, reached CAS ≥3 and NOSPECS ≥4, and had lasted under 3 months. Amplified TCR beta CDR3 regions were obtained using RNA transcripts as template. HTBI primers were employed in first-round RT-PCR, then a second-round multiplex PCR followed. Using its own MiXCR run on the multiplex PCR reads, TCRdb lists one record per CDR3 protein. This table holds 200,000 to 300,000 distinct CDR3 sequences, around 50% found once. Germline CDR1 SGHVS, CDR2 FQNEAQ. CDR3 length: 15 residues. Trimming took 4 bases from V and 3 from J, leaving 16 bases between them. General study findings and limits: Ophthalmopathy was separated from stable hyperthyroidism by a 13-signature model with approximately 90% sensitivity and approximately 81% specificity.

Only a few counts were recorded for this clonotype. Its antigen is unknown. The sequencing input was peripheral blood. The V and J genes are TRBV7-8 and TRBJ2-7; D tentatively reads TRBD1 or TRBD2 (5 bases each). This clonotype originated in an adult man with Graves' ophthalmopathy. CDR3: CASSSPGRSLYEQYF. CDR3 DNA: TGTGCCAGCAGCTCTCCGGGACGAAGCCTCTACGAGCAGTACTTC. The full variable domain, rest sourced from reference TRBV7-8 and TRBJ2-7, is GAGVSQSPRYKVAKRGQDVALRCDPISGHVSLFWYQQALGQGPEFLTYFQNEAQLDKSGLPSDRFFAERPEGSVSTLKIQRTQQEDSAVYLCASSSPGRSLYEQYFGPGTRLTVT.